A single sample is the source of the 8 T cell receptor beta chains below, sequenced in a study of cytomegalovirus exposure and HLA in healthy donors. PCR used 60 Vbeta primers and 13 Jbeta primers. Clones were read by immunoSEQ multiplex PCR, and TCRdb kept only the in-frame ones, dropping some. The data contain 200,000 to 250,000 clones, under 90% of them singletons. Sequencing used PBMCs. Source of these receptors: a human donor in good health.

The V call is TRBV6-4, the J call TRBJ1-1; D not resolved. Germline CDR1 and CDR2: MRHNA and SNTAGT. The V and J ends lost 2 bases and 12 bases respectively, with 16 bases between them. The CDR3 is made up of 13 amino acids. The CDR3 DNA sequence: TGTGCCAGCAGTGACCCTGGACTGCCCTTGACTTTCTTT. Amino acids: CASSDPGLPLTFF.

The gene calls are TRBV7-3 and TRBJ2-2; TRBD2 aligns across 12 bases. CDR1 and CDR2 from the germline V gene are SGHTA and FQGTGA. Trimming at V came to 5 bases and at J to 7 bases, leaving 8 bases not matched to a gene. This CDR3 has 16 amino acids. CDR3 in amino acids: CASSQVGLAGIGELFF. The DNA of the CDR3 is TGTGCCAGCAGCCAAGTTGGACTAGCGGGAATCGGGGAGCTGTTTTTT.

V usage is TRBV2 and J usage is TRBJ2-7; tentatively, D is TRBD2 (5 bases). CDR1 is SNHLY and CDR2 is FYNNEI in the germline V gene. This CDR3 comprises 12 residues. With 5 bases removed from V and 1 base from J, the gap between germline ends came to 6 bases. Written as DNA, the CDR3 is TGTGCCAGCAGTCGGGAATCCTACGAGCAGTACTTC. It yields the protein CASSRESYEQYF.

The chain employs TRBV25-1 and TRBJ2-3, with a weak D call TRBD2 (6 bases). The V and J ends lost 8 bases and 1 base respectively, with 13 bases between them. CDR1 is MGHDK and CDR2 is SYGVNS in the germline V gene. There are 14 residues in the CDR3. CDR3 sequence (DNA): TGTGCCAGCCGTCTGGGCGGGGGCACAGATACGCAGTATTTT. This gives the protein CASRLGGGTDTQYF.

About this clone: Other DNA sequences in this specimen translate into the identical CDR3. V gene TRBV7-2 combines with J gene TRBJ1-5, with TRBD1 as a possible D gene (6 bases). The germline V and J ends were trimmed by 1 base and 6 bases, with 16 bases remaining between them. The CDR3 runs to 16 residues. In germline, CDR1 is SGHTA, CDR2 FQGNSA. As DNA, the CDR3 is TGTGCCAGCAGCTTAGTAGGGGGGGATTGGGGTCAGCCCCAGCATTTT. Residues: CASSLVGGDWGQPQHF.

V usage is TRBV6-1 and J usage is TRBJ1-2; TRBD1 matches 8 bases. The ends lost 4 bases at V and 3 bases at J; junction bases unmatched: 4. The germline V gene has CDR1 MNHNS and CDR2 SASEGT. The CDR3 contains 14 residues. CDR3 bases: TGTGCCAGCAGTGTTCCAGGGGGCGACTATGGCTACACCTTC. This gives the protein CASSVPGGDYGYTF.

V gene TRBV10-3 combines with J gene TRBJ1-1, with 8 bases lining up with TRBD1. The V gene end was trimmed by 11 bases and the J gene end by 2 bases; junction bases not matched to a gene: 7. This CDR3 comprises 13 residues. Germline assignment: CDR1 ENHRY and CDR2 SYGVKD. The CDR3 sequence: CAATGGFNTEAFF. The CDR3 region has the DNA TGTGCCGCCACAGGGGGGTTTAACACTGAAGCTTTCTTT.

This clone was observed once. The chain recombines TRBV27 with TRBJ2-7; 7 bases line up with TRBD1. The CDR3 totals 14 residues. The germline V gene encodes CDR1 MNHEY and CDR2 SMNVEV (reference sequence). Trimming at V came to 3 bases and at J to 3 bases, leaving 5 bases not matched to a gene. The CDR3 reads CASSLDGDSYEQYF. In DNA form, the CDR3 reads TGTGCCAGCAGTTTGGACGGGGACAGCTACGAGCAGTACTTC.